Presented here are 14 T cell receptor beta chains from one specimen sequenced in a study of blood T cells in healthy people across ages. Primers used in a second PCR of about 6 to 11 cycles were a sample-barcoded 5' primer and a J-beta primer mix. TCRdb called the 5' RACE reads again in MiXCR, with one record for every CDR3 protein. This sample has hundreds of thousands of distinct CDR3 sequences; around half occur once, and the top ten carry 18%. Input material: blood. The receptors come from a man at least 80 years old in good health.

This clonotype appeared many times. The chain uses TRBV10-3 and TRBJ2-7; 7 bases match TRBD1. Trimming cost V 2 bases and J 4 bases; bases outside gene matches: 8. The CDR3 totals 15 residues. The germline gives CDR1 ENHRY, CDR2 SYGVKD. The CDR3 sequence: CAISEVWDSQYEQYF. The DNA for the CDR3 is TGTGCCATCAGTGAGGTATGGGACAGTCAATACGAGCAGTACTTC.

The V gene is TRBV2, the J gene TRBJ1-2; D might be TRBD1 (5 bases). The CDR3 spans 12 residues. In germline, CDR1 is SNHLY, CDR2 FYNNEI. The germline V and J ends were trimmed by 7 bases and 6 bases, with 12 bases remaining between them. The CDR3 loop is CASKMAGDGYTF. CDR3 coding DNA: TGTGCCAGCAAGATGGCGGGGGATGGCTACACCTTC. The full variable domain, its missing parts supplied by reference TRBV2 and TRBJ1-2, is EPEVTQTPSHQVTQMGQEVILRCVPISNHLYFYWYRQILGQKVEFLVSFYNNEISEKSEIFDDQFSVERPDGSNFTLKIRSTKLEDSAMYFCASKMAGDGYTFGSGTRLTVV.

This clonotype was found many times. J is TRBJ2-1 and V is TRBV18, with TRBD1 identical over 7 bases. The germline CDR1 and CDR2 sequences are KGHSH and LQKENI. Germline trimming cut 6 bases from V and 5 bases from J; bases unmatched to any gene: 10. This CDR3 is 15 amino acids long. The CDR3 bases are TGTGCCAGCTCGCATACCGGGACAGAAGACAATGAGCAGTTCTTC. This encodes CASSHTGTEDNEQFF.

In its sample, this clonotype was seen many times. The chain joins TRBV2 to TRBJ1-6, with D possibly matching TRBD1 (6 bases). CDR3 length: 14 amino acids. The V gene's germline CDR1 is SNHLY and CDR2 FYNNEI. V was cut by 7 bases and J by 8 bases, with 15 bases left in between. The CDR3 DNA follows: TGTGCCAGCAACTCCAGGGGCGTAGATTCACCCCTCCACTTT. Translation gives CASNSRGVDSPLHF. Filled out from reference TRBV2 and TRBJ1-6, the complete variable domain reads EPEVTQTPSHQVTQMGQEVILRCVPISNHLYFYWYRQILGQKVEFLVSFYNNEISEKSEIFDDQFSVERPDGSNFTLKIRSTKLEDSAMYFCASNSRGVDSPLHFGNGTRLTVT.

Remarks on this clonotype: One junction end disagrees with the germline gene, perhaps due to a read error. This chain connects TRBV9 to TRBJ2-1; D is perhaps TRBD1 (6 bases). The CDR3 has 15 residues. CDR1 SGDLS and CDR2 YYNGEE come from the germline V gene. The CDR3 DNA is TGTGCCAGCAGCCCCCGAAGACTCGGGGACAATGGGCAGTTCTTC. Translated, it gives CASSPRRLGDNGQFF.

V usage is TRBV4-3 and J usage is TRBJ2-6; TRBD1 might be the D (5 bases). The CDR3 has 17 residues. Germline V gene data show CDR1 as LGHNA and CDR2 as YSLEER. Trimming stripped 1 base from V and 1 base from J, with 11 bases between. The CDR3 spells CASSQAQGTSGANVLTF. CDR3 bases: TGCGCCAGCAGCCAAGCCCAGGGTACTTCTGGGGCCAACGTCCTGACTTTC.

The chain couples TRBV6-5 to TRBJ2-5; maybe TRBD2 (5 bases). The CDR3 spans 13 residues. Trimming pared 4 bases from V and 5 bases from J, leaving 11 bases between. Germline CDR1 reads MNHEY; CDR2 reads SVGAGI. The CDR3 DNA follows: TGTGCCAGCAGTTCCTTTCAGCGGGAGACCCAGTACTTC. Encoded protein: CASSSFQRETQYF.

Of note for this clonotype: This may be a read error: a much more frequent sequence differs by one nucleotide. The chain joins TRBV5-6 to TRBJ2-5; the D call may be TRBD1 or TRBD2 (5 bases each). The germline gives CDR1 SGHDT, CDR2 YYEEEE. Trimming shortened V by 4 bases and J by 13 bases, and 14 bases separated the two germline ends. The CDR3 sequence is 11 residues long. CDR3 in DNA: TGTGCCAGCAGCGGGGGAAGCGAGCGGTACTTC. As protein: CASSGGSERYF. Full variable domain (missing parts from reference TRBV5-6 and TRBJ2-5): DAGVTQSPTHLIKTRGQQVTLRCSPKSGHDTVSWYQQALGQGPQFIFQYYEEEERQRGNFPDRFSGHQFPNYSSELNVNALLLGDSALYLCASSGGSERYFGPGTRLLVL.

The CDR3 DNA reads as TGCGCCAGCAGCTTGGTAGCGGGCCAGGAGTTCTTC. Translation gives CASSLVAGQEFF. The V and J genes are TRBV5-1 and TRBJ2-1, with TRBD2 identical over 7 bases. Germline V gives CDR1 SGHRS, CDR2 YFSETQ. The CDR3 spans 12 residues. V was clipped by 0 bases and J by 14 bases; unmatched bases: 5.

CDR3 sequence (DNA): TGTGCCAGCAGCCAAGAGGGGGGGGCGACTAGCGCTAACACCGGGGAGCTGTTTTTT. Protein sequence: CASSQEGGATSANTGELFF. The chain couples TRBV4-2 to TRBJ2-2; 8 bases agree with TRBD2. J gave up 2 bases and V 0 bases, and 11 bases lay outside the gene matches. The CDR3 has 19 residues. The germline V gene has CDR1 LGHNA and CDR2 YNFKEQ.

The chain has TRBV15 and TRBJ2-1; TRBD2 aligns across 13 bases. Germline V CDR1 and CDR2: LNHNV, YYDKDF (reference sequence). With V trimmed by 7 bases and J by 9 bases, 6 bases remained unmatched. The CDR3 loop spans 14 amino acids. Written as DNA, the CDR3 is TGTGCCACCACCAGGACTAGCGGGAGTATTGAGCAGTTCTTC. Translating it yields CATTRTSGSIEQFF.

There are many counts of this clonotype. The chain uses TRBV29-1 and TRBJ2-5; D remains ambiguous. The J call may not be correct, given that the DNA end is closer to TRBJ2-7. From germline, CDR1 is SQVTM and CDR2 ANQGSEA. This CDR3 region has 13 residues. The CDR3 protein is CSVESGPQYEQYF. For the CDR3, the DNA is TGCAGCGTTGAATCCGGGCCACAATACGAGCAGTACTTC.

This clonotype was found a few times. The J gene is TRBJ2-1, the V gene TRBV24-1; the match to TRBD2 covers 12 bases. CDR1 and CDR2 (germline): KGHDR, SFDVKD. There are 16 residues in the CDR3. J lost 5 bases, V lost 4 bases, and 5 bases had no gene match. Here the CDR3 DNA reads TGTGCCACCAGTGACGCGACTAGCGGGAGTCACAATGAGCAGTTCTTC. Translated: CATSDATSGSHNEQFF.

This clonotype was counted a few times. The chain joins TRBV5-5 to TRBJ1-1; a weak D match, TRBD1 (6 bases). Germline CDR1 SGHKS, CDR2 YYEKEE (reference sequence). The CDR3 spans 15 residues. V lost 3 bases and J lost 0, with 12 bases in between. The CDR3 DNA follows: TGTGCCAGCAGCTGGGAGGACAGACTGAACACTGAAGCTTTCTTT. Protein sequence: CASSWEDRLNTEAFF. Drawing the rest from reference TRBV5-5 and TRBJ1-1, the complete variable domain is DAGVTQSPTHLIKTRGQQVTLRCSPISGHKSVSWYQQVLGQGPQFIFQYYEKEERGRGNFPDRFSARQFPNYSSELNVNALLLGDSALYLCASSWEDRLNTEAFFGQGTRLTVV.